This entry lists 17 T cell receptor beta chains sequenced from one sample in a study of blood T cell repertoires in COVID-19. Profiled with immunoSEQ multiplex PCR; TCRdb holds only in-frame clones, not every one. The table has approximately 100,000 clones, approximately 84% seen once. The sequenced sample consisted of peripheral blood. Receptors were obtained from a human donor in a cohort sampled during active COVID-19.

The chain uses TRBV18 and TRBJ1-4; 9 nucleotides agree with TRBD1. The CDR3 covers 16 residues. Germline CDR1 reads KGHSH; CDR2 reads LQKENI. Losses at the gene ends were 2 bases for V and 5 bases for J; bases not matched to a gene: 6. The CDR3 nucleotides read TGTGCCAGCTCACCAATTCTGGGGACAGGGAATGAAAAACTGTTTTTT. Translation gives CASSPILGTGNEKLFF.

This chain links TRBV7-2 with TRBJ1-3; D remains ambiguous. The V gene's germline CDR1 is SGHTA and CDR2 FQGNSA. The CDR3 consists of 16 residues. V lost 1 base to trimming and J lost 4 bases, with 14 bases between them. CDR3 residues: CASSLVRSGSGNTIYF. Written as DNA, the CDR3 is TGTGCCAGCAGCTTAGTCAGATCGGGGTCAGGAAACACCATATATTTT.

The DNA of the CDR3 is TGTGCCAGCAGCTCCCTAGTGGGGGCGTCTTACAATGAGCAGTTCTTC. This gives the protein CASSSLVGASYNEQFF. The genes are TRBV7-8 and TRBJ2-1, with D possibly TRBD1 on 6 matching bases. CDR1 is SGHVS and CDR2 is FQNEAQ in the germline V gene. The CDR3 is made up of 16 amino acids. The V end was cut by 4 bases, the J end by 4 bases, with 17 bases between. The full variable domain, in which reference TRBV7-8 and TRBJ2-1 provide the parts outside the CDR3, is GAGVSQSPRYKVAKRGQDVALRCDPISGHVSLFWYQQALGQGPEFLTYFQNEAQLDKSGLPSDRFFAERPEGSVSTLKIQRTQQEDSAVYLCASSSLVGASYNEQFFGPGTRLTVL.

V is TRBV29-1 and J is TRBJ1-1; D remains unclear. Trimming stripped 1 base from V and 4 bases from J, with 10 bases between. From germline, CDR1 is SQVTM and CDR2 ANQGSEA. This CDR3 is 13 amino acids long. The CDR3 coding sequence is TGCAGCGTTGAAGGGGCGGGTAGCACTGAAGCTTTCTTT. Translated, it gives CSVEGAGSTEAFF.

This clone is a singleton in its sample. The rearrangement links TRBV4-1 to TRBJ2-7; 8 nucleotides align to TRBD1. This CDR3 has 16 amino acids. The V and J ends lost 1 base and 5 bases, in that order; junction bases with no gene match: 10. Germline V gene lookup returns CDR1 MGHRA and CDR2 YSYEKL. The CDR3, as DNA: TGCGCCAGCAGCCAAGGTTTAGGGCAGGGGGCGGACGAGCAGTACTTC. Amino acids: CASSQGLGQGADEQYF.

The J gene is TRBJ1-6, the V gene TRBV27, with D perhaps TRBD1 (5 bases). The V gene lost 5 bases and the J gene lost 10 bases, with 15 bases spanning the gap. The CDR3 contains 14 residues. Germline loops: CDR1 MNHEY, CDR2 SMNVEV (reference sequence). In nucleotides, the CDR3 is TGTGCCAGCAGTCCGACCGGGACTATGTCACCCCTCCACTTT. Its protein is CASSPTGTMSPLHF.

In DNA form, the CDR3 reads TGTGCCAGCAGCCTCGGACCTAGCGGGGGTTTGGATGAGCAGTTCTTC. Protein sequence: CASSLGPSGGLDEQFF. The genes are TRBV7-2 and TRBJ2-1, with 10 bases identical to TRBD2. CDR3 length: 16 amino acids. V shed 5 bases and J 8 bases; nucleotides not matched to a gene: 12. Germline assignment: CDR1 SGHTA and CDR2 FQGNSA.

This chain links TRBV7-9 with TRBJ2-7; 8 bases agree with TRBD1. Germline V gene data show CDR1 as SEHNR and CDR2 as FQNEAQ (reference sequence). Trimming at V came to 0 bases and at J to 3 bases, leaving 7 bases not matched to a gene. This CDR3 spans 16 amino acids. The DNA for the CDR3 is TGTGCCAGCAGCTTAGCTCAGCCAGGGGGCAGCTACGAGCAGTACTTC. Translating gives CASSLAQPGGSYEQYF.

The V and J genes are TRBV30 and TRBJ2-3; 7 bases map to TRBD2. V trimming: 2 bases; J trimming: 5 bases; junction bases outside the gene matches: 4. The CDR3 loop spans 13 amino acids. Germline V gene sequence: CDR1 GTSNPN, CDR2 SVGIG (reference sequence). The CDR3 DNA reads TGTGCCTGGAGTAGGAGGGAGGGAGATACGCAGTATTTT. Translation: CAWSRREGDTQYF.

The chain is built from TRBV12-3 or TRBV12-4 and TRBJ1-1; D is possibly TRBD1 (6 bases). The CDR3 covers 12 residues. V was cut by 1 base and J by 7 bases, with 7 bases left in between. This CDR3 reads CASSLGQVEAFF. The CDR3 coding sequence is TGTGCCAGCAGTTTAGGACAGGTTGAAGCTTTCTTT.

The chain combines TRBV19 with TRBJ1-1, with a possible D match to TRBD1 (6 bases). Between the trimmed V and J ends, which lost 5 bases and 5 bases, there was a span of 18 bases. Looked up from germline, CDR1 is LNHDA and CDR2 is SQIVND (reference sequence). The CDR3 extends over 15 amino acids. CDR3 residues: CASSPQDRISTEAFF. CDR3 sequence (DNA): TGTGCCAGTAGTCCCCAGGACAGAATTTCGACTGAAGCTTTCTTT.

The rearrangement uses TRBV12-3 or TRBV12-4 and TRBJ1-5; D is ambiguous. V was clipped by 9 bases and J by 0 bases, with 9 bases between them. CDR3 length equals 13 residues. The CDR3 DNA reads TGTGCCAGTTCCGGGAATAGCAATCAGCCCCAGCATTTT. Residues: CASSGNSNQPQHF.

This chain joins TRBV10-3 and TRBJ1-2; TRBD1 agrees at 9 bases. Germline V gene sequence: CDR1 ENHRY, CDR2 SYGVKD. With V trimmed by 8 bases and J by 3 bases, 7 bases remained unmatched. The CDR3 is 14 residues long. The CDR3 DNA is TGTGCCATCGCCCGGACAGGGGTCGACTATGGCTACACCTTC. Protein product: CAIARTGVDYGYTF.

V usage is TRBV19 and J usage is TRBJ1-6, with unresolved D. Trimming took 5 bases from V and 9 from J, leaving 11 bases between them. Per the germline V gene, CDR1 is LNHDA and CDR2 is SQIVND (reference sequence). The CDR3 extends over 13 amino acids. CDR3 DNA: TGTGCCAGTAGTGCGTTGGGAGGTTCACCCCTCCACTTT. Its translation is CASSALGGSPLHF.

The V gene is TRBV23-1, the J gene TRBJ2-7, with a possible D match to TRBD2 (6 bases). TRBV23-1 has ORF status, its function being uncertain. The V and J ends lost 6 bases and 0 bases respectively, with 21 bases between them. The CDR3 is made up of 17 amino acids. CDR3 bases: TGCGCCAGCAGCAATCGAAAGGGAGGTCCCGACTCCTACGAGCAGTACTTC. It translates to CASSNRKGGPDSYEQYF.

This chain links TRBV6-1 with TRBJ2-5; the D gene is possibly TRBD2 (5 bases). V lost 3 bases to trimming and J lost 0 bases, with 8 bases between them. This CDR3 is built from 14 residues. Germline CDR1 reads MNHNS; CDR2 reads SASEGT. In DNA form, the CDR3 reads TGTGCCAGCAGTGATCTAGCTTACCAAGAGACCCAGTACTTC. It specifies CASSDLAYQETQYF.

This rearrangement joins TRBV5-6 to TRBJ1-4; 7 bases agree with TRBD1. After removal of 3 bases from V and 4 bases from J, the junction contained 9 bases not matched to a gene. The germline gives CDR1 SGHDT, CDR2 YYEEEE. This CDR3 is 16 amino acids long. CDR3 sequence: CASSSQTTGFNEKLFF. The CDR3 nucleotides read TGTGCCAGCAGCTCTCAAACGACAGGGTTTAATGAAAAACTGTTTTTT.